This TCR beta chain derives from a study of blood T cell repertoires in COVID-19. Study-level background: Acute and convalescent COVID-19 specimens originated in the United States, Italy and Spain. T cells, B-cell-depleted T cells, or PBMCs supplied cDNA or gDNA.

The CDR3 runs 16 residues. The germline V gene has CDR1 SNHLY and CDR2 FYNNEI. V lost 2 bases and J lost 2; bases outside the gene matches: 6. As handled by the study authors: Researchers report that nucleated cell counts were estimated from reference gene primer amplification. The protocol was immunoSEQ multiplex PCR, while the TCRdb copy is restricted to in-frame clones and leaves out a portion. D and trimming were read from the DNA, whereas the V and J calls and clone size are those reported in that table. The repertoire includes some 99,000 clones, 84% of them detected once, and approximately 7% sits in the top ten.

The sequence was obtained from a woman between 45 and 65 years old with acute or convalescent COVID-19. The V call is TRBV2, the J call TRBJ2-4, with TRBD1 identical over 7 bases. Material: peripheral blood. The CDR3 is CASSERGLESKNIQYF. The CDR3 bases are TGTGCCAGCAGTGAAAGGGGGCTCGAGTCCAAAAACATTCAGTACTTC. The full variable domain, with the rest looked up from reference TRBV2 and TRBJ2-4, is EPEVTQTPSHQVTQMGQEVILRCVPISNHLYFYWYRQILGQKVEFLVSFYNNEISEKSEIFDDQFSVERPDGSNFTLKIRSTKLEDSAMYFCASSERGLESKNIQYFGAGTRLSVL.